The sequence of this T cell receptor beta chain was determined in a study of cytomegalovirus exposure and HLA in healthy donors. Regarding the study as a whole: The authors assumed roughly uniform sequencing depth across donors for presence/absence analyses. For TCR beta chains, V- and J-gene trimming was later linked to a missense DCLRE1C variant. Most sequenced TCRs were rare (though some public TCRs occurred in many donors).

Primers included in the PCR were 60 Vbeta and 13 Jbeta primers. Clones were sequenced by immunoSEQ multiplex PCR, and TCRdb holds only the in-frame ones, with some missing. The data contain approximately 120,000 clones, more than 80% of them singletons. About this clone: Antigen unknown.

The CDR3 consists of 17 residues. CDR1 KGHSH and CDR2 LQKENI come from the germline V gene. V lost 3 bases to trimming and J lost 6 bases, with 20 bases between them. The chain links TRBV18 to TRBJ1-4, with a possible D match to TRBD1 (6 bases). The sample was PBMCs. The TCR sequence derives from a woman in her thirties in good health and CMV-seropositive. The CDR3 coding sequence is TGTGCCAGCTCACCCCTACCCCTACAGGGTGTAGATGAAAAACTGTTTTTT. Residues: CASSPLPLQGVDEKLFF.